The 11 T cell receptor beta chains below come from one sample, sequenced in a study of response to subunit inactivated influenza vaccine. Via MiXCR, TCRdb re-called the RT-PCR reads, giving one row per CDR3 protein. The sample lists around 760,000 distinct CDR3 sequences; approximately 15% were seen once. Sequencing was performed on PBMCs from blood, taken roughly 2 weeks before vaccination. Receptors originate from a man in his forties or fifties who received an inactivated influenza vaccine.

The chain has TRBV5-6 and TRBJ2-1; TRBD2 aligns across 9 bases. The V segment lost 2 bases and the J segment 4 bases; nucleotides outside the gene matches: 7. This CDR3 comprises 16 residues. Germline CDR1 and CDR2: SGHDT and YYEEEE. The CDR3 nucleotides read TGTGCCAGCAGCTTACGGCGGGGGGGCGGGTACAATGAGCAGTTCTTC. Its protein is CASSLRRGGGYNEQFF.

The chain employs TRBV5-1 and TRBJ2-3; D is perhaps TRBD1 (6 bases). Germline V gene sequence: CDR1 SGHRS, CDR2 YFSETQ. CDR3 size: 13 residues. Between the trimmed V and J ends, which lost 6 bases and 2 bases, there was a span of 10 bases. In DNA, the CDR3 is TGCGCCAGCACACGACAGGCCACAGATACGCAGTATTTT. Its protein is CASTRQATDTQYF.

This clonotype was recorded many times. The chain uses TRBV11-2 and TRBJ2-2, with D perhaps matching TRBD1 (5 bases). Germline V gene data show CDR1 as SGHAT and CDR2 as FQNNGV. The CDR3 has 14 amino acids. Trimming left V 1 base short and J 10 bases short, with 13 bases between. The CDR3 DNA reads as TGTGCCAGCAGCTTAGTCCTCAGGGCCTTGGAGCTGTTTTTT. It is translated as CASSLVLRALELFF.

The chain is built from TRBV9 and TRBJ2-3, with 8 bases that match TRBD2. The length of the CDR3 is 15 residues. After removal of 3 bases from V and 2 bases from J, the junction contained 5 bases not matched to a gene. CDR1 and CDR2 from the germline V gene are SGDLS and YYNGEE. The CDR3 DNA reads as TGTGCCAGCAGCGGCGGGGGGAGTAACACAGATACGCAGTATTTT. It specifies CASSGGGSNTDTQYF. The whole variable domain, filled in from reference TRBV9 and TRBJ2-3, reads DSGVTQTPKHLITATGQRVTLRCSPRSGDLSVYWYQQSLDQGLQFLIQYYNGEERAKGNILERFSAQQFPDLHSELNLSSLELGDSALYFCASSGGGSNTDTQYFGPGTRLTVL.

This clonotype showed up just a few times. Just one base apart from a much larger clone, this may be a read error. This chain connects TRBV7-8 to TRBJ2-7; TRBD2 agrees at 11 bases. After removal of 6 bases from V and 2 bases from J, the junction contained 3 bases not matched to a gene. Per germline, CDR1 SGHVS and CDR2 FQNEAQ. The CDR3 contains 14 residues. The CDR3: CASRETSGTYEQYF. The DNA for the CDR3 is TGTGCCAGCAGGGAGACTAGCGGGACCTACGAGCAGTACTTC. The full variable domain, its missing parts supplied by reference TRBV7-8 and TRBJ2-7, is GAGVSQSPRYKVAKRGQDVALRCDPISGHVSLFWYQQALGQGPEFLTYFQNEAQLDKSGLPSDRFFAERPEGSVSTLKIQRTQQEDSAVYLCASRETSGTYEQYFGPGTRLTVT.

As for this clonotype: At one end, the junction sequence differs from germline, possibly due to a read error. The rearrangement links TRBV4-1 to TRBJ2-3, with TRBD1 matching 7 bases. CDR3 length: 17 residues. From germline, CDR1 is MGHRA and CDR2 YSYEKL. The CDR3 sequence is CDSSHERQGGTTDTQSF. CDR3 nucleotide sequence: TGCGACAGCAGCCATGAAAGACAGGGTGGTACGACAGATACGCAGTCTTTT.

J is TRBJ1-1 and V is TRBV30; D unresolved. The germline V and J ends were trimmed by 1 base and 5 bases, with 14 bases remaining between them. The CDR3 spans 14 residues. CDR1 and CDR2 from the germline V gene are GTSNPN and SVGIG (reference sequence). Here the CDR3 reads CAWSGPQGPTEAFF. CDR3 DNA sequence: TGTGCCTGGAGTGGCCCTCAAGGGCCAACTGAAGCTTTCTTT. Filled out from reference TRBV30 and TRBJ1-1, the complete variable domain reads SQTIHQWPATLVQPVGSPLSLECTVEGTSNPNLYWYRQAAGRGLQLLFYSVGIGQISSEVPQNLSASRPQDRQFILSSKKLLLSDSGFYLCAWSGPQGPTEAFFGQGTRLTVV.

The chain has TRBV29-1 and TRBJ1-2; D is undetermined. Looked up from germline, CDR1 is SQVTM and CDR2 is ANQGSEA. This CDR3 is built from 10 residues. Deletions cut 6 bases from V and 11 bases from J, with 13 bases between. CDR3 in amino acids: CSVAKVKYTF. The CDR3 bases are TGCAGCGTCGCCAAAGTAAAATACACCTTC.

The V call is TRBV3-1, the J call TRBJ2-2; D perhaps matches TRBD1 (6 bases). This CDR3 spans 16 amino acids. Germline V gene sequence: CDR1 LGHDT, CDR2 YNNKEL (reference sequence). V lost 3 bases and J 0 bases, leaving 11 bases between the germline ends. For the CDR3, the DNA is TGTGCCAGCAGCCAGTGGGACACTCCGAACACCGGGGAGCTGTTTTTT. It encodes CASSQWDTPNTGELFF. Drawing the rest from reference TRBV3-1 and TRBJ2-2, the complete variable domain is DTAVSQTPKYLVTQMGNDKSIKCEQNLGHDTMYWYKQDSKKFLKIMFSYNNKELIINETVPNRFSPKSPDKAHLNLHINSLELGDSAVYFCASSQWDTPNTGELFFGEGSRLTVL.

This chain joins TRBV3-1 and TRBJ2-4; the D call may be TRBD1 or TRBD2 (5 bases each). The CDR3 has 14 amino acids. Trimming shortened V by 0 bases and J by 9 bases, and 12 bases separated the two germline ends. From germline, CDR1 is LGHDT and CDR2 YNNKEL (reference sequence). The DNA of the CDR3 is TGTGCCAGCAGCCAAGATCTGGGTGGGGGCATTCAGTACTTC. It yields the protein CASSQDLGGGIQYF.

This clonotype was counted a few times. CDR3 in amino acids: CASSYSRGGVSYEQYF. In DNA, the CDR3 is TGTGCCAGCAGTTACTCGAGAGGGGGCGTCTCCTACGAGCAGTACTTC. The chain joins TRBV6-2 or TRBV6-3 to TRBJ2-7; 7 bases are shared with TRBD1. V shed 0 bases and J 0 bases; nucleotides not matched to a gene: 5. The germline V gene encodes CDR1 MNHEY and CDR2 SVGEGT. This CDR3 is built from 16 residues.